These 8 T cell receptor beta chains originate from one sample sequenced in a study of radiotherapy plus CTLA-4 blockade in lung cancer. Produced via immunoSEQ multiplex PCR; TCRdb's table is partial and in-frame only. The table records 50,000 to 65,000 clones, around 79% of them present only once. The source material was peripheral blood, sampled from a patient treated with radiotherapy plus ipilimumab. The receptor set was obtained from a human donor with non-small cell lung cancer who had a complete response to radiotherapy plus ipilimumab.

The V call is TRBV9, the J call TRBJ1-2; possible D gene TRBD1, 6 bases. The CDR3 loop spans 18 amino acids. V shed 4 bases and J shed 2 bases, with 24 bases lying between them. In germline, CDR1 is SGDLS, CDR2 YYNGEE. The CDR3 spells CASSPGTLLRRFNYGYTF. CDR3 in DNA: TGTGCCAGCAGCCCCGGGACACTCCTACGACGCTTCAACTATGGCTACACCTTC.

This clone showed up just a few times. This rearrangement joins TRBV19 to TRBJ2-7; TRBD2 might be the D (5 bases). Germline V gene data show CDR1 as LNHDA and CDR2 as SQIVND (reference sequence). V was shortened by 4 bases and J by 4 bases, with 11 bases between the two germline ends. This CDR3 has 13 residues. The DNA for the CDR3 is TGTGCCAGTAGTAGACCGAGGGCTTACGAGCAGTACTTC. It codes for CASSRPRAYEQYF.

The rearrangement joins TRBV18 to TRBJ1-1; D is uncertain. Germline lookup yields CDR1 KGHSH and CDR2 LQKENI. Trimming took off 3 bases at V and 4 bases at J, with 12 bases between the two ends. The CDR3 consists of 14 residues. The DNA for the CDR3 is TGTGCCAGCTCACCGGGGAGGTATGGCACTGAAGCTTTCTTT. It encodes CASSPGRYGTEAFF.

This chain connects TRBV5-1 to TRBJ2-5; TRBD1 matches 7 bases. This CDR3 region has 15 residues. Germline trimming cut 4 bases from V and 5 bases from J; bases unmatched to any gene: 11. Germline assignment: CDR1 SGHRS and CDR2 YFSETQ. CDR3 DNA sequence: TGCGCCAGCAGCACTGATCCGACAGGGAGCGAGACCCAGTACTTC. It encodes CASSTDPTGSETQYF.

The CDR3 loop is CASRDRGETQYF. CDR3 sequence (DNA): TGTGCCAGCAGGGACAGGGGGGAGACCCAGTACTTC. The V call is TRBV2, the J call TRBJ2-5, with 10 nucleotides matching TRBD1. The germline V gene encodes CDR1 SNHLY and CDR2 FYNNEI. V shed 6 bases, J shed 5 bases, and the junction held 0 bases outside the gene matches. The CDR3 is 12 amino acids.

This clone was observed a few times. The CDR3 DNA reads TGTGCCAGCAGTGTTGGACAGGGGGCTGGGAAGACCCAGTACTTC. Its translation: CASSVGQGAGKTQYF. The V and J genes are TRBV25-1 and TRBJ2-5; 11 bases map to TRBD1. Germline V lookup: CDR1 MGHDK, CDR2 SYGVNS. The CDR3 length is 15 residues. J gave up 6 bases and V 4 bases, and 7 bases lay outside the gene matches.

V gene TRBV20-1 combines with J gene TRBJ1-2, with 7 bases aligning to TRBD1. Germline V gene lookup returns CDR1 DFQATT and CDR2 SNEGSKA (reference sequence). J was trimmed by 8 bases and V by 5 bases; bases with no gene match: 5. The CDR3 runs 11 residues. DNA of the CDR3: TGCAGTGCTTTACAGGGGTACGGCTACACCTTC. Translation gives CSALQGYGYTF.

The chain links TRBV5-4 to TRBJ2-1; TRBD1 matches 8 bases. The CDR3 extends over 15 amino acids. Germline V gene lookup returns CDR1 SGHNT and CDR2 YYREEE (reference sequence). The trim removed 0 bases at V and 4 bases at J, leaving 3 bases unmatched. CDR3: CASSLGTGNYNEQFF. DNA for the CDR3: TGTGCCAGCAGCTTGGGGACAGGGAATTACAATGAGCAGTTCTTC.